Described below is a single TCR beta chain sequence and its context. This sample stems from a study of CD8 T cells in Susac syndrome. CDR3 length: 16 amino acids. V was pared by 4 bases and J by 0 bases, with 6 bases of the junction left unmatched. CDR1 and CDR2 from the germline V gene are SQVTM and ANQGSEA. It was with random hexamers that about 0.45 to 1 ug RNA was reverse transcribed. TCRdb called the immunoSEQ multiplex PCR reads again in MiXCR, with one record for every CDR3 protein. The data hold about 140,000 distinct CDR3 sequences, with approximately 93% observed a single time. This TCR was recovered from a human donor in good health. The chain recombines TRBV29-1 with TRBJ2-2; TRBD2 matches 9 bases. Sequenced: CD4+ T cells from PBMCs. CDR3 DNA: TGCAGCGTTGGTCATAGCGGGAGTCCGAACACCGGGGAGCTGTTTTTT. Translation gives CSVGHSGSPNTGELFF.